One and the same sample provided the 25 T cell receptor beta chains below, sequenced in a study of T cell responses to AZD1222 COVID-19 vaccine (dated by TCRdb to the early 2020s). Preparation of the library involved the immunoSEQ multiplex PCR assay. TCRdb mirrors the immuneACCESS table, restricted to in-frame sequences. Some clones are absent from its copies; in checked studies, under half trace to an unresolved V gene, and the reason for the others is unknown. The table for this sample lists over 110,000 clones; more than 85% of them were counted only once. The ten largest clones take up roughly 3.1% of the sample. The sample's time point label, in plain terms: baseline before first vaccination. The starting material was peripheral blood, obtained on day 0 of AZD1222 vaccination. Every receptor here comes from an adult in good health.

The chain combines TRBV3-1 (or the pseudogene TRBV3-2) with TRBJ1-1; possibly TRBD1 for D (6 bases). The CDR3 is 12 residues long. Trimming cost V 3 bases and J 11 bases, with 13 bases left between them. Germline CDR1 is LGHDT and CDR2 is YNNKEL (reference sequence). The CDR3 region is CASSHRTARAFF. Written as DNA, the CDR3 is TGTGCCAGCAGCCATAGGACAGCTAGGGCTTTCTTT.

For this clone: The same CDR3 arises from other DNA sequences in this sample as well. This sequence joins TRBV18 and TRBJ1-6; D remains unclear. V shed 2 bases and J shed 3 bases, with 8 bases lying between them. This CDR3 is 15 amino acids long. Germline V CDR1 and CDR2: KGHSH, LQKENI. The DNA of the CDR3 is TGTGCCAGCTCACCAAAGACGGACTATAATTCACCCCTCCACTTT. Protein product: CASSPKTDYNSPLHF.

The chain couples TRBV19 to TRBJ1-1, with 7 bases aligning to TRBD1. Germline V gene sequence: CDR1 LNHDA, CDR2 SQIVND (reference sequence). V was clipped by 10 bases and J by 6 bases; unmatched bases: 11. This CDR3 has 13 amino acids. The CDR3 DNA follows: TGTGCCACCACAATCTCCGACAGGGCTGAAGCTTTCTTT. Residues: CATTISDRAEAFF.

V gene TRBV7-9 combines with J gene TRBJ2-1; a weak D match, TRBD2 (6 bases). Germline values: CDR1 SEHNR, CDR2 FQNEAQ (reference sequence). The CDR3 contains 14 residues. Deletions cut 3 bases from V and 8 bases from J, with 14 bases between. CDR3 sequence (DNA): TGTGCCAGCAGCTTCGGGGGAGATTTCGATGAGCAGTTCTTC. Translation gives CASSFGGDFDEQFF.

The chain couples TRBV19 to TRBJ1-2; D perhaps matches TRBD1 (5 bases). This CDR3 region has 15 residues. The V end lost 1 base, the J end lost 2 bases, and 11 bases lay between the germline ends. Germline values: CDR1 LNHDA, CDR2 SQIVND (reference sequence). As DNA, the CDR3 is TGTGCCAGTAGTATAGTTCAGGGCCTGAACTATGGCTACACCTTC. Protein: CASSIVQGLNYGYTF. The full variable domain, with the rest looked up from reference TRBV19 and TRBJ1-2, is DGGITQSPKYLFRKEGQNVTLSCEQNLNHDAMYWYRQDPGQGLRLIYYSQIVNDFQKGDIAEGYSVSREKKESFPLTVTSAQKNPTAFYLCASSIVQGLNYGYTFGSGTRLTVV.

The CDR3 bases are TGTGCCAGTAGTGACCGGGACAGGGCTAATGAAAAACTGTTTTTT. It encodes CASSDRDRANEKLFF. The chain uses TRBV19 and TRBJ1-4; TRBD1 matches 9 bases. The length of the CDR3 is 15 residues. V was pared by 5 bases and J by 3 bases, with 4 bases of the junction left unmatched. Germline V gene data show CDR1 as LNHDA and CDR2 as SQIVND (reference sequence).

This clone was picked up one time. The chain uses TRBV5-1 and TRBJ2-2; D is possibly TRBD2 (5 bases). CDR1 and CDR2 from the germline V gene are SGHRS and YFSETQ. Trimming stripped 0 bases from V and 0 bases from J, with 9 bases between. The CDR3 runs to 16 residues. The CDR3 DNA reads TGCGCCAGCAGCTTGGGCGGGCAGGCGAACACCGGGGAGCTGTTTTTT. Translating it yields CASSLGGQANTGELFF.

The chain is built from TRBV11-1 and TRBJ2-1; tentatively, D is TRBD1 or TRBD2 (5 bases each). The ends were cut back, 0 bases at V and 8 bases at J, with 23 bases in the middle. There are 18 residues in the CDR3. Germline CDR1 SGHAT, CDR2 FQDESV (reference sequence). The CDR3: CASSLAVKGRGKGDEQFF. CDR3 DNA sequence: TGTGCCAGCAGCTTAGCGGTCAAGGGACGCGGCAAAGGCGATGAGCAGTTCTTC.

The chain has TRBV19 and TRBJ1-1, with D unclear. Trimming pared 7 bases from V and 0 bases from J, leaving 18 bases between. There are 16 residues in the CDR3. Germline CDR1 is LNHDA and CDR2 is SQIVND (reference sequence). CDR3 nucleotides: TGTGCCAGTAATGAAGGAACGAGTTTTATGAACACTGAAGCTTTCTTT. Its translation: CASNEGTSFMNTEAFF.

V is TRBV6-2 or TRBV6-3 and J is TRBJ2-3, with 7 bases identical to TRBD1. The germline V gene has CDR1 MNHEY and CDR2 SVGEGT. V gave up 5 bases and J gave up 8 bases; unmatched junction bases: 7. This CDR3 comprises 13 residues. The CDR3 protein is CASSTGAAGTQYF. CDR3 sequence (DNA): TGTGCCAGCAGTACAGGGGCGGCGGGTACGCAGTATTTT.

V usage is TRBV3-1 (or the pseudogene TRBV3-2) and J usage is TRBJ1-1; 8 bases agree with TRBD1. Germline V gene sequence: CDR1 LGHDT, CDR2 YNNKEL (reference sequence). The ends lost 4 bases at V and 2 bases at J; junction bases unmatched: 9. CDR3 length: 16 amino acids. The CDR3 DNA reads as TGTGCCAGCAGCCGGACCGGACAGGGAGTCAACACTGAAGCTTTCTTT. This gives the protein CASSRTGQGVNTEAFF.

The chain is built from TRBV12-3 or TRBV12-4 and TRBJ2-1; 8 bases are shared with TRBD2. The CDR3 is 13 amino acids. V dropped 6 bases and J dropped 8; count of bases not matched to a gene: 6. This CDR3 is CASRSGGVDEQFF. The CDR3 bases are TGTGCCAGCAGATCGGGGGGGGTGGATGAGCAGTTCTTC.

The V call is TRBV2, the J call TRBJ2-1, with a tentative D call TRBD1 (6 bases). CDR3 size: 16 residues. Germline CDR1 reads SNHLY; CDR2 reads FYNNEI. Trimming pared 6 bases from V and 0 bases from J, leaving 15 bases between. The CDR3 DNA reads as TGTGCCAGCAGGGTTGGACAGTCGGGCTCCTACAATGAGCAGTTCTTC. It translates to CASRVGQSGSYNEQFF.

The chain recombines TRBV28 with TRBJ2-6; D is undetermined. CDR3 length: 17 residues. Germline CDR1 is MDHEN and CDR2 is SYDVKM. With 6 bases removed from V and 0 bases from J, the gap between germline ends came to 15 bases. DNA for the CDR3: TGTGCCAGCAGCCGCCCGTCCGGCAGCTCTGGGGCCAACGTCCTGACTTTC. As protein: CASSRPSGSSGANVLTF.

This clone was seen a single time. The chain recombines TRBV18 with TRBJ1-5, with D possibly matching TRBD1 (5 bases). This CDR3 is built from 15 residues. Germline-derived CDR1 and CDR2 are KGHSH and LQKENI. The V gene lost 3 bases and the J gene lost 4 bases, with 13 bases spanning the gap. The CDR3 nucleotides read TGTGCCAGCTCACCGGGGACGGTAGTAAATCAGCCCCAGCATTTT. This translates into CASSPGTVVNQPQHF.

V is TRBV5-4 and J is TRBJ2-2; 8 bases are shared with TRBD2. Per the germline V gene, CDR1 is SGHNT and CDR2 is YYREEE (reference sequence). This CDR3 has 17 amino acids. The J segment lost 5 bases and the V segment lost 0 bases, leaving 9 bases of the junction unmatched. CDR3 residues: CASSLAESGRVTGELFF. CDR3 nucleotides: TGTGCCAGCAGCTTGGCCGAGAGCGGGAGAGTAACCGGGGAGCTGTTTTTT.

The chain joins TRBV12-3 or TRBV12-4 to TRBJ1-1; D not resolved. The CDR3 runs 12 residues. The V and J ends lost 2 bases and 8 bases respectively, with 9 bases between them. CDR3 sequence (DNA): TGTGCCAGCAGTTTACTGCGGCTAGAAGCTTTCTTT. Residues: CASSLLRLEAFF.

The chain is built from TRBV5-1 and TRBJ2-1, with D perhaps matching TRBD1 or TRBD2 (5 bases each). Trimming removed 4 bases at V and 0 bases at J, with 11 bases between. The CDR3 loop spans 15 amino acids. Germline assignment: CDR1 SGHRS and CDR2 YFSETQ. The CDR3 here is CASSGDQNSYNEQFF. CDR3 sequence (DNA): TGCGCCAGCAGCGGGGACCAAAACTCCTACAATGAGCAGTTCTTC.

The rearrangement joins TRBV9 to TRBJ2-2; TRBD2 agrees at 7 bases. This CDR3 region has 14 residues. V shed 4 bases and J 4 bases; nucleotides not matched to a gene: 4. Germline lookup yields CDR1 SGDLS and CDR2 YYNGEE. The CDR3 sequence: CASSSTSSTGELFF. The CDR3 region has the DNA TGTGCCAGCAGCTCGACTAGCAGCACCGGGGAGCTGTTTTTT.

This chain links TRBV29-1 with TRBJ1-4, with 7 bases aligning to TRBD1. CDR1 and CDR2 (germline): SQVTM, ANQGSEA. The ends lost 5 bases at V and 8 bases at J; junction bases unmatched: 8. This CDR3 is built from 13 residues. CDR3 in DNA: TGCAGCGTTCAACAGGGGAGTAGCGAAAAACTGTTTTTT. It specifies CSVQQGSSEKLFF.

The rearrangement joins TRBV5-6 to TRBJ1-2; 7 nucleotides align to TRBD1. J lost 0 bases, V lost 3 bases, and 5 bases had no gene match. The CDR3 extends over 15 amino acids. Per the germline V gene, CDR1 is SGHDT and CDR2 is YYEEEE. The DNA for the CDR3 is TGTGCCAGCAGCTATCGGACAGGAGCTAACTATGGCTACACCTTC. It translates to CASSYRTGANYGYTF.

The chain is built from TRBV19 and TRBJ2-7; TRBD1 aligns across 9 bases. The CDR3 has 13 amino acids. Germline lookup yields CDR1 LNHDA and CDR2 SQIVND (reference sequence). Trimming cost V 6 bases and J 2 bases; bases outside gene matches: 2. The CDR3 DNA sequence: TGTGCCAGTAGGGGGACAGGGACCTACGAGCAGTACTTC. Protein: CASRGTGTYEQYF.

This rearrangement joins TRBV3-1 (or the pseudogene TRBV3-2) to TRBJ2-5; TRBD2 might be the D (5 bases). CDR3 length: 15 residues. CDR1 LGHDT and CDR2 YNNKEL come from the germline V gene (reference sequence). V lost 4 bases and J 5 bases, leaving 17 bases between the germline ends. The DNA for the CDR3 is TGTGCCAGCAGCCCTTCTGGAGGCCCTCGGGAGACCCAGTACTTC. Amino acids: CASSPSGGPRETQYF.

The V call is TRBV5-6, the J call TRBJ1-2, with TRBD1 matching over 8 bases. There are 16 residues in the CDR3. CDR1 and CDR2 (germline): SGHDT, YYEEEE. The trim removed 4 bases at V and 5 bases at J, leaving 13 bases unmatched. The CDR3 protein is CASSRTTGAVKYGYTF. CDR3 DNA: TGTGCCAGCAGCCGTACGACAGGGGCTGTAAAATATGGCTACACCTTC.

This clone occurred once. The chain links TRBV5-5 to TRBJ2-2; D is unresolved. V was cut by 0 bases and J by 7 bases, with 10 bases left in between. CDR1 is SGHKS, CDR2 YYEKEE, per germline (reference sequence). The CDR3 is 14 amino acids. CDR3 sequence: CASSLDHIGGELFF. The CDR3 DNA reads TGTGCCAGCAGCTTGGATCACATTGGCGGGGAGCTGTTTTTT.